What follows are 20 T cell receptor beta chains derived from one specimen sequenced in a study of OX40 agonist ivuxolimab in advanced cancers. Only in-frame clones appear in the TCRdb table, and some are missing; sequencing was by immunoSEQ multiplex PCR. Of 50,000 to 75,000 clones in the sample, around nine tenths were seen once. The specimen comprised CD4+ or CD8+ T cells sorted from blood, sampled in a trial of the OX40 agonist ivuxolimab. Source of these receptors: an adult with an advanced solid tumor such as melanoma, head and neck, liver or kidney cancer.

In its sample, this clone was seen a few times. The CDR3 nucleotides read TGTGCCAGCAGCTTGAGTAGGGGGGCCACTGAGCAGTTCTTC. Translating gives CASSLSRGATEQFF. V usage is TRBV7-2 and J usage is TRBJ2-1; D could derive from TRBD1 or TRBD2 (6 bases each). Germline V gives CDR1 SGHTA, CDR2 FQGNSA. V lost 3 bases and J 9 bases, leaving 15 bases between the germline ends. This CDR3 spans 14 amino acids.

The chain joins TRBV5-4 to TRBJ2-5; 9 bases are shared with TRBD2. CDR3 length: 15 residues. Germline V gene sequence: CDR1 SGHNT, CDR2 YYREEE (reference sequence). Trimming took 5 bases from V and 2 from J; bases not matched to a gene: 7. CDR3 nucleotides: TGTGCCAGCAGATTCAGACTAGCGGAACAAGAGACCCAGTACTTC. This sequence encodes CASRFRLAEQETQYF.

The rearrangement uses TRBV11-3 and TRBJ2-3; 8 nucleotides agree with TRBD2. Per germline, CDR1 SGHNT and CDR2 YENEEA. This CDR3 is 15 amino acids long. The junction had 2 bases not matched to a gene; V was cut back by 1 base and J by 2 bases. CDR3 residues: CASSLASGPTDTQYF. The CDR3 bases are TGTGCCAGCAGCTTAGCTAGCGGGCCCACAGATACGCAGTATTTT.

This clone was observed once. V and J are TRBV29-1 and TRBJ1-1; TRBD1 agrees at 9 bases. V shed 5 bases, J shed 4 bases, and the junction held 5 bases outside the gene matches. The CDR3 totals 13 residues. Germline assignment: CDR1 SQVTM and CDR2 ANQGSEA. CDR3 bases: TGCAGCGTTAAACAGGGGGCTGGCACTGAAGCTTTCTTT. Protein product: CSVKQGAGTEAFF. Complete variable domain (other parts from reference TRBV29-1 and TRBJ1-1): SAVISQKPSRDICQRGTSLTIQCQVDSQVTMMFWYRQQPGQSLTLIATANQGSEATYESGFVIDKFPISRPNLTFSTLTVSNMSPEDSSIYLCSVKQGAGTEAFFGQGTRLTVV.

A few counts support this clone. The chain couples TRBV2 to TRBJ2-5; 9 positions match TRBD1. V lost 6 bases and J lost 5; bases outside the gene matches: 4. The germline V gene encodes CDR1 SNHLY and CDR2 FYNNEI. The CDR3 consists of 13 residues. This chain's CDR3 is CASRQGAAETQYF. DNA of the CDR3: TGTGCCAGCAGACAGGGGGCAGCGGAGACCCAGTACTTC.

The rearrangement uses TRBV27 and TRBJ2-3; TRBD2 matches 8 bases. The CDR3 sequence is 15 residues long. After removal of 8 bases from V and 0 bases from J, the junction contained 7 bases not matched to a gene. The germline V gene has CDR1 MNHEY and CDR2 SMNVEV (reference sequence). CDR3 amino acids: CASQRLAGSTDTQYF. CDR3 in DNA: TGTGCCAGCCAACGCCTAGCGGGTAGCACAGATACGCAGTATTTT.

The chain is built from TRBV5-4 and TRBJ2-7, with 7 bases aligning to TRBD1. With V trimmed by 2 bases and J by 3 bases, 5 bases remained unmatched. Germline loops: CDR1 SGHNT, CDR2 YYREEE (reference sequence). The CDR3 loop spans 14 amino acids. This CDR3 reads CASSFGQEFYEQYF. The DNA for the CDR3 is TGTGCCAGCAGCTTTGGACAGGAATTCTACGAGCAGTACTTC. Full variable domain (rest looked up from reference TRBV5-4 and TRBJ2-7): ETGVTQSPTHLIKTRGQQVTLRCSSQSGHNTVSWYQQALGQGPQFIFQYYREEENGRGNFPPRFSGLQFPNYSSELNVNALELDDSALYLCASSFGQEFYEQYFGPGTRLTVT.

This chain connects TRBV19 to TRBJ1-2; perhaps TRBD1 as D (5 bases). Germline assignment: CDR1 LNHDA and CDR2 SQIVND (reference sequence). V dropped 4 bases and J dropped 7 bases, with 7 bases sitting between them. The length of the CDR3 is 11 residues. CDR3 nucleotides: TGTGCCAGTAGTACGGGACCTGGCTACACCTTC. Translating it yields CASSTGPGYTF.

V usage is TRBV5-4 and J usage is TRBJ2-5, with D perhaps matching TRBD1 (6 bases). The ends were cut back, 1 base at V and 1 base at J, with 11 bases in the middle. The CDR3 consists of 15 residues. Per germline, CDR1 SGHNT and CDR2 YYREEE (reference sequence). The CDR3 spells CASSLKGGTQETQYF. Here the CDR3 DNA reads TGTGCCAGCAGCTTGAAAGGGGGTACCCAAGAGACCCAGTACTTC.

This chain joins TRBV6-9 and TRBJ2-7, with TRBD2 identical over 9 bases. The germline V gene has CDR1 MNHGY and CDR2 SVAAGI. The CDR3 consists of 13 residues. Trimming at V came to 6 bases and at J to 7 bases, leaving 7 bases not matched to a gene. CDR3 sequence reads: CASSQTSGEEQYF. DNA for the CDR3: TGTGCCAGCAGCCAGACTAGCGGAGAAGAGCAGTACTTC.

The chain carries TRBV6-5 and TRBJ1-1; TRBD1 matches at 8 bases. CDR1 and CDR2 from the germline V gene are MNHEY and SVGAGI. The V and J ends lost 4 bases and 1 base, in that order; junction bases with no gene match: 2. The CDR3 covers 14 residues. CDR3 DNA: TGTGCCAGCAGTTTCACAGGGGGGAACACTGAAGCTTTCTTT. It codes for CASSFTGGNTEAFF.

The genes are TRBV19 and TRBJ2-1; 12 nucleotides agree with TRBD2. Germline lookup yields CDR1 LNHDA and CDR2 SQIVND (reference sequence). V gave up 5 bases and J gave up 0 bases; unmatched junction bases: 5. CDR3 length: 17 amino acids. CDR3 DNA: TGTGCCAGTAGTTTACAGACTAGCGGGAGCTCCTACAATGAGCAGTTCTTC. Protein: CASSLQTSGSSYNEQFF.

V usage is TRBV11-3 and J usage is TRBJ2-1, with 12 bases that match TRBD2. V lost 3 bases and J lost 6; bases outside the gene matches: 3. CDR3 size: 15 residues. Germline V lookup: CDR1 SGHNT, CDR2 YENEEA. The CDR3: CASSFTSGRINEQFF. Here the CDR3 DNA reads TGTGCCAGCAGCTTTACTAGCGGGAGGATCAATGAGCAGTTCTTC.

The chain employs TRBV5-8 and TRBJ1-2; 10 bases align to TRBD1. With V trimmed by 4 bases and J by 8 bases, 8 bases remained unmatched. Per germline, CDR1 SGHTS and CDR2 YDEGEE. The CDR3 is made up of 14 amino acids. This CDR3 is CASSRDRGSEGYTF. The CDR3 DNA reads as TGTGCCAGCAGCAGGGACAGGGGATCTGAAGGCTACACCTTC.

The chain is built from TRBV6-4 and TRBJ2-2, with D perhaps TRBD1 or TRBD2 (5 bases each). This CDR3 has 19 residues. Germline-derived CDR1 and CDR2 are MRHNA and SNTAGT. V lost 0 bases and J 4 bases, leaving 21 bases between the germline ends. CDR3 sequence: CASSDSFMAGRVGTGELFF. The CDR3 DNA follows: TGTGCCAGCAGTGACTCATTCATGGCAGGGCGGGTCGGCACCGGGGAGCTGTTTTTT.

This chain connects TRBV19 to TRBJ2-1, with 8 bases matching TRBD1. Trimming took 4 bases from V and 3 from J; bases not matched to a gene: 5. Germline CDR1 is LNHDA and CDR2 is SQIVND (reference sequence). The CDR3 spans 15 residues. The chain's CDR3 is CASSTNRGDYNEQFF. CDR3 nucleotide sequence: TGTGCCAGTAGTACAAACAGGGGGGACTACAATGAGCAGTTCTTC.

DNA of the CDR3: TGTGCCAGTAGTATTGGTCTAGCGGGAGCCTCTGAGCAGTTCTTC. Translating it yields CASSIGLAGASEQFF. The chain links TRBV19 to TRBJ2-1; TRBD2 matches 10 bases. The CDR3 contains 15 residues. Germline CDR1 LNHDA, CDR2 SQIVND (reference sequence). With V trimmed by 3 bases and J by 9 bases, 8 bases remained unmatched.

The chain uses TRBV2 and TRBJ2-1; D may be TRBD2 (5 bases). V was shortened by 7 bases and J by 5 bases, with 15 bases between the two germline ends. CDR1 and CDR2 from the germline V gene are SNHLY and FYNNEI. The CDR3 runs to 14 residues. CDR3 nucleotides: TGTGCCAGCAAGCTACTAGAAGTCCACAATGAGCAGTTCTTC. This translates into CASKLLEVHNEQFF.

The rearrangement uses TRBV28 and TRBJ2-7, with no clear D. The length of the CDR3 is 15 residues. Trimming shortened V by 2 bases and J by 4 bases, and 15 bases separated the two germline ends. CDR1 and CDR2 from the germline V gene are MDHEN and SYDVKM. The CDR3 bases are TGTGCCAGCAGTTTAGCAGGCAGTAAAGGTTACGAGCAGTACTTC. This translates into CASSLAGSKGYEQYF.

The chain has TRBV7-2 and TRBJ2-7; 8 bases agree with TRBD2. CDR1 SGHTA and CDR2 FQGNSA come from the germline V gene. V lost 5 bases to trimming and J lost 1 base; unmatched junction nucleotides: 7. The CDR3 spans 15 residues. The CDR3 DNA follows: TGTGCCAGCAGCAGCAGACTAGCGCCGTCCTACGAGCAGTACTTC. It encodes CASSSRLAPSYEQYF.